This TCR beta chain is drawn from a study of CXCR3-negative and CXCR3-positive naive CD8 T cells. Regarding this clonotype: What it recognizes is unknown.

The method, 5' RACE with UMI labels, was used to prepare the TRB cDNA libraries. TCRdb derives one entry per CDR3 protein from the 5' RACE reads, leaving out DNA. Seen in this sample are over 100,000 distinct CDR3 sequences; the ten most common clones hold approximately 0.3%. The CDR3 sequence is 13 residues long. Germline V gives CDR1 WSHSY, CDR2 SAAADI. At 300,000 cells each, triplicate sorts were carried out for each CD8+ T cell subset. Findings and limits, study-wide: With respect to TRBV-TRBJ usage, naive CXCR3-negative and CXCR3-positive cells were similar; memory differed. Between one naive subset and the other, surface CD5 was comparable, and TCR strength was inferred from TRB CDR3 properties. Both naive subsets showed comparably high diversity, and memory CD8+ cells showed much lower diversity.

Sequencing was done on a sample of naive CXCR3- CD8+ T cells from blood. Subset reported: CD45RO-CCR7+CD27+CD95- naive CD8+ T cells lacking CXCR3 (TNR3-). This receptor was obtained from a human donor in good health. Some clones in this sample may be carry-over from other donors' samples. V usage is TRBV10-2 and J usage is TRBJ2-1. CDR3 residues: CASSELLGNEQFF.